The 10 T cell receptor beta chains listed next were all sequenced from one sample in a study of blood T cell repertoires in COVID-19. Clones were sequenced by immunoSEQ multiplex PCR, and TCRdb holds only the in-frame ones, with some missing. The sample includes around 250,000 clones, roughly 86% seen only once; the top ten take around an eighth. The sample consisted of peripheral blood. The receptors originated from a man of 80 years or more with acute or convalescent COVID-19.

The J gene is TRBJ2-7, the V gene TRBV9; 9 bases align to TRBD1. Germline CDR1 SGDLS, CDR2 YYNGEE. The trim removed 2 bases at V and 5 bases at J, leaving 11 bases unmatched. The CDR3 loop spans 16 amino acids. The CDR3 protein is CASSVTPGTGTDEQYF. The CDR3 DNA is TGTGCCAGCAGCGTCACCCCCGGGACAGGGACCGACGAGCAGTACTTC.

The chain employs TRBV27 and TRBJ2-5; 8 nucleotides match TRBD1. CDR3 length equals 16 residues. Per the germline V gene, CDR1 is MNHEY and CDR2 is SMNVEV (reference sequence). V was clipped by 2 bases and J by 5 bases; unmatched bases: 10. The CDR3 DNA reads TGTGCCAGCAGTTTAAGGCAGGGGGCTGTCTGGGAGACCCAGTACTTC. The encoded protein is CASSLRQGAVWETQYF.

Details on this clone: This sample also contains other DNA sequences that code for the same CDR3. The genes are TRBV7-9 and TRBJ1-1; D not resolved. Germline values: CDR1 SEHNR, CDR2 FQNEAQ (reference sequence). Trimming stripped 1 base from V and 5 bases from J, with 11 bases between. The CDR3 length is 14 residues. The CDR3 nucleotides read TGTGCCAGCAGCTTAGACGCGGGAGGGACTGAAGCTTTCTTT. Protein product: CASSLDAGGTEAFF. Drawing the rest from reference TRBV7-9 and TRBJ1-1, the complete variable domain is DTGVSQNPRHKITKRGQNVTFRCDPISEHNRLYWYRQTLGQGPEFLTYFQNEAQLEKSRLLSDRFSAERPKGSFSTLEIQRTEQGDSAMYLCASSLDAGGTEAFFGQGTRLTVV.

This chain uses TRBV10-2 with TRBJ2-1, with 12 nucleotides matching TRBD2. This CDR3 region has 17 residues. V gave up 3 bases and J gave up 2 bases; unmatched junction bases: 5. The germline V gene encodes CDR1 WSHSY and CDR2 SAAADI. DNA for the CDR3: TGCGCCAGCAGTGATAGACTAGCGGGGGCTACCTACAATGAGCAGTTCTTC. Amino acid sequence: CASSDRLAGATYNEQFF.

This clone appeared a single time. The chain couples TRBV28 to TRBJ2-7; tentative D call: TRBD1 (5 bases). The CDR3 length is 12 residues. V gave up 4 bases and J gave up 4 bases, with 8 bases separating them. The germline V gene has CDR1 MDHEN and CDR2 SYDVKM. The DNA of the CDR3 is TGTGCCAGCAGTTCAGGGTTGTACGAGCAGTACTTC. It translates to CASSSGLYEQYF.

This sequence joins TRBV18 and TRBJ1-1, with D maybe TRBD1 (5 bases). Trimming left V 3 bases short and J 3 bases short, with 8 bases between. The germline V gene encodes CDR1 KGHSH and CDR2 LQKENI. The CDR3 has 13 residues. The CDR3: CASSPKGYTEAFF. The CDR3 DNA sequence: TGTGCCAGCTCACCGAAGGGGTACACTGAAGCTTTCTTT.

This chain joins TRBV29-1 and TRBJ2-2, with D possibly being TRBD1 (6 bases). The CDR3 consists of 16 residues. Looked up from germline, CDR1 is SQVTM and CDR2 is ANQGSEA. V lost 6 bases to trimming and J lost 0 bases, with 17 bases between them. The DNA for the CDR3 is TGCAGCGTGGGTAAGGACAGCGCCGCGAACACCGGGGAGCTGTTTTTT. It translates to CSVGKDSAANTGELFF.

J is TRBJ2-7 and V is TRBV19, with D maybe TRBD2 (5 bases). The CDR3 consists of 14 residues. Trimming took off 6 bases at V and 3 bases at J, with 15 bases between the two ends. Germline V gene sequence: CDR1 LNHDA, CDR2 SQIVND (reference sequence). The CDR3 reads CASSPAGVNYEQYF. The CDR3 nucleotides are TGTGCCAGTAGCCCGGCCGGGGTAAACTACGAGCAGTACTTC. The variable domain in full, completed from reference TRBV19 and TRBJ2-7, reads DGGITQSPKYLFRKEGQNVTLSCEQNLNHDAMYWYRQDPGQGLRLIYYSQIVNDFQKGDIAEGYSVSREKKESFPLTVTSAQKNPTAFYLCASSPAGVNYEQYFGPGTRLTVT.

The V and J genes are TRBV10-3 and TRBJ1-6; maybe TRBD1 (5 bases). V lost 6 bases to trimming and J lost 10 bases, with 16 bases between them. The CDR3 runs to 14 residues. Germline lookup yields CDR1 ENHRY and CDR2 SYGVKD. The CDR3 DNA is TGTGCCATCAGAGTCGGAGGGGCAAGCTCACCCCTCCACTTT. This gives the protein CAIRVGGASSPLHF.

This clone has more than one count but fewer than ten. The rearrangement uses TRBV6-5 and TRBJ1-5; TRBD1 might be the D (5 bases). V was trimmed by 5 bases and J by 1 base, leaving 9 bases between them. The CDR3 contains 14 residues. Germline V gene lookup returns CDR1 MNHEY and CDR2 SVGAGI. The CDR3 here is CASSPSGSNQPQHF. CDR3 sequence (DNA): TGTGCCAGCAGTCCCTCAGGGAGCAATCAGCCCCAGCATTTT.